One sample yielded the 28 T cell receptor beta chains listed below, sequenced in a study of metastatic and nonmetastatic thyroid tumors. Via MiXCR, TCRdb re-called the PCR reads. The profile shows tens of thousands of clones, around an eighth of them singletons. Each patient went into thyroid surgery without having received any treatment. Sequencing input: blood. The receptor source for this set is a female donor with papillary thyroid cancer or a benign thyroid nodule (not recorded which). Some clones in this sample may be carry-over from other donors' samples.

This clone has at least ten counts. The rearrangement links TRBV7-9 to TRBJ2-7, with no clear D. The CDR3 spans 12 residues. The germline gives CDR1 SEHNR, CDR2 FQNEAQ (reference sequence). V lost 4 bases and J 2 bases, leaving 6 bases between the germline ends. The CDR3 loop reads CASSSTTYEQYF. The CDR3 DNA sequence: TGTGCCAGCAGCTCCACAACCTACGAGCAGTACTTC.

CDR3 nucleotide sequence: TGTGCCAGCAGCTTTGCAGGGCTTCCAGCGATCGAAGGAGCTTTCTTT. Its protein is CASSFAGLPAIEGAFF. V usage is TRBV5-6 and J usage is TRBJ1-1; TRBD1 might be the D (5 bases). The V gene's germline CDR1 is SGHDT and CDR2 YYEEEE. This CDR3 region has 16 residues. The ends were cut back, 2 bases at V and 10 bases at J, with 24 bases in the middle. Based on the CDR3 plus reference TRBV5-6 and TRBJ1-1, the full variable domain is DAGVTQSPTHLIKTRGQQVTLRCSPKSGHDTVSWYQQALGQGPQFIFQYYEEEERQRGNFPDRFSGHQFPNYSSELNVNALLLGDSALYLCASSFAGLPAIEGAFFGQGTRLTVV.

In the case of this clone: A much bigger clone sits one base away, suggesting this may be a read error. V usage is TRBV5-6 and J usage is TRBJ1-2; D uncertain. Deletions cut 2 bases from V and 5 bases from J, with 13 bases between. The CDR3 length is 14 residues. Germline loops: CDR1 SGHDT, CDR2 YYEEEE. This chain's CDR3 is CASSFSGSTYGYTF. Written as DNA, the CDR3 is TGTGCCAGCAGCTTTTCGGGATCTACTTATGGCTACACCTTC.

This clone was detected ten times or more. V usage is TRBV6-1 and J usage is TRBJ1-1; weak D call: TRBD1 (6 bases). The germline V gene has CDR1 MNHNS and CDR2 SASEGT. The V gene lost 6 bases and the J gene lost 9 bases, with 14 bases spanning the gap. The CDR3 is made up of 12 amino acids. Here the CDR3 reads CASRGTGSKAFF. The CDR3 nucleotides are TGTGCCAGCAGGGGAACAGGGTCTAAAGCTTTCTTT.

Judged by abundance, this clone is medium-sized (0.01 to 0.1%). V usage is TRBV12-3 or TRBV12-4 and J usage is TRBJ2-2; 8 bases align to TRBD1. CDR3 length: 13 amino acids. Trimming took 5 bases from V and 9 from J; bases not matched to a gene: 5. CDR3 in DNA: TGTGCCAGCAGTCGGACAGGGAATCGGGAGCTGTTTTTT. It specifies CASSRTGNRELFF.

In this sample, this clone turned up a few times. The rearrangement uses TRBV12-3 or TRBV12-4 and TRBJ2-2, with 7 bases that match TRBD1. J lost 7 bases, V lost 3 bases, and 2 bases had no gene match. This CDR3 is built from 13 residues. This CDR3 is CASSFTGVGELFF. CDR3 nucleotides: TGTGCCAGCAGTTTCACAGGGGTCGGGGAGCTGTTTTTT.

J is TRBJ1-2 and V is TRBV6-4; D may be TRBD1 (5 bases). Germline V gene lookup returns CDR1 MRHNA and CDR2 SNTAGT. V was pared by 3 bases and J by 2 bases, with 10 bases between. CDR3 length equals 14 residues. The CDR3 here is CASSDAGPNYGYTF. The CDR3 DNA reads TGTGCCAGCAGTGATGCGGGGCCCAACTATGGCTACACCTTC.

This clone is medium-sized. The V and J genes are TRBV6-5 and TRBJ1-5; possibly TRBD1 for D (5 bases). Germline loops: CDR1 MNHEY, CDR2 SVGAGI. The CDR3 has 15 residues. Trimming removed 0 bases at V and 6 bases at J, with 12 bases between. CDR3 nucleotide sequence: TGTGCCAGCAGTTACTCGTCAGGGTCGACTCAGCCCCAGCATTTT. Translated: CASSYSSGSTQPQHF.

This clone was seen at least ten times. The chain is built from TRBV2 and TRBJ1-1; no definite D call. This CDR3 has 16 amino acids. Germline values: CDR1 SNHLY, CDR2 FYNNEI. Trimming took off 6 bases at V and 1 base at J, with 18 bases between the two ends. This chain's CDR3 is CASRLWLADGNTEAFF. The CDR3 nucleotides are TGTGCCAGCAGATTGTGGCTGGCAGATGGGAACACTGAAGCTTTCTTT.

This clone was seen many times. The chain combines TRBV28 with TRBJ2-7; D is uncertain. The V gene's germline CDR1 is MDHEN and CDR2 SYDVKM. The CDR3 loop spans 11 amino acids. Between the trimmed V and J ends, which lost 2 bases and 5 bases, there was a span of 4 bases. CDR3 bases: TGTGCCAGCAGTTTACGGGACGAGCAGTACTTC. Translating it yields CASSLRDEQYF.

In its sample, this clone was seen many times. The chain recombines TRBV28 with TRBJ1-1; no firm D call. This CDR3 comprises 12 residues. The germline V gene encodes CDR1 MDHEN and CDR2 SYDVKM. V dropped 8 bases and J dropped 2 bases, with 9 bases sitting between them. DNA of the CDR3: TGTGCCAGCGCTCTACTAAACACTGAAGCTTTCTTT. Its translation is CASALLNTEAFF.

This clone counts as medium-sized. The V and J genes are TRBV6-4 and TRBJ2-2; the D is unclear. Trimming cost V 0 bases and J 6 bases, with 2 bases left between them. The length of the CDR3 is 12 residues. Germline V gene lookup returns CDR1 MRHNA and CDR2 SNTAGT. In nucleotides, the CDR3 is TGTGCCAGCAGTGACTCGCCCGGGGAGCTGTTTTTT. Protein: CASSDSPGELFF.

This clone was detected only a few times. With a much larger clone just one base away, this may be a read error. This sample also contains other DNA sequences that code for the same CDR3. The chain carries TRBV24-1 and TRBJ1-2; a possible D gene is TRBD1 (5 bases). The CDR3 has 12 amino acids. The germline V gene has CDR1 KGHDR and CDR2 SFDVKD. CDR3 region: CATSTGYCGHTF. DNA for the CDR3: TGTGCCACCAGTACAGGTTACTGTGGCCACACCTTC.

In its sample, this clone was seen many times. The J gene is TRBJ1-4, the V gene TRBV6-2 or TRBV6-3; 7 nucleotides match TRBD1. The CDR3 spans 16 residues. J lost 8 bases, V lost 5 bases, and 14 bases had no gene match. CDR1 is MNHEY and CDR2 is SVGEGT in the germline V gene. The CDR3 region has the DNA TGTGCCAGCAGTGGACAGGCTACCTACTCAGGCGAAAAACTGTTTTTT. Translation gives CASSGQATYSGEKLFF.

This clone was seen ten or more times. The CDR3 region has the DNA TGTGCCAGCAGCTTGCGTCCAAATTGGGGGACTGGCACTGAAGCTTTCTTT. Protein sequence: CASSLRPNWGTGTEAFF. The chain has TRBV7-2 and TRBJ1-1, with D maybe TRBD1 (5 bases). This CDR3 has 17 amino acids. Trimming pared 3 bases from V and 4 bases from J, leaving 21 bases between. CDR1 is SGHTA, CDR2 FQGNSA, per germline.

The table lists this clone with many counts. The identical CDR3 is also encoded by other nucleotide sequences in the sample. The chain recombines TRBV25-1 with TRBJ2-3; D gene uncertain. Between the trimmed V and J ends, which lost 8 bases and 2 bases, there was a span of 11 bases. This CDR3 contains 13 residues. From germline, CDR1 is MGHDK and CDR2 SYGVNS. CDR3 in amino acids: CASPPPPTDTQYF. DNA of the CDR3: TGTGCCAGCCCCCCCCCCCCCACAGATACGCAGTATTTT.

This clone was detected only a few times. The chain has TRBV6-7 and TRBJ1-2, with TRBD1 matching over 8 bases. TRBV6-7 falls under the ORF class, with uncertain function. CDR3 size: 16 residues. Germline trimming cut 0 bases from V and 4 bases from J; bases unmatched to any gene: 7. CDR3 bases: TGTGCCAGCAGTTACTCGAATGAAGACAGGGGCTATGGCTACACCTTC. Residues: CASSYSNEDRGYGYTF.

This clone was counted at least ten times. V and J are TRBV7-9 and TRBJ2-3, with TRBD2 identical over 7 bases. After removal of 4 bases from V and 4 bases from J, the junction contained 5 bases not matched to a gene. This CDR3 has 14 amino acids. Germline CDR1 and CDR2: SEHNR and FQNEAQ (reference sequence). The CDR3 DNA reads as TGTGCCAGCAGCTCAGCGGGGATGGCAGATACGCAGTATTTT. It is translated as CASSSAGMADTQYF.

This clone was picked up many times. The chain combines TRBV27 with TRBJ1-5; D is unclear. This CDR3 has 13 amino acids. V was pared by 7 bases and J by 1 base, with 8 bases between. The V gene's germline CDR1 is MNHEY and CDR2 SMNVEV (reference sequence). CDR3 sequence: CASKSRSNQPQHF. The DNA of the CDR3 is TGTGCCAGCAAGTCGAGGAGCAATCAGCCCCAGCATTTT.

This clone was counted ten times or more. Other DNA sequences in the same sample also yield this CDR3. The gene calls are TRBV5-1 and TRBJ2-7, with a tentative D call TRBD1 (5 bases). This CDR3 region has 14 residues. V dropped 5 bases and J dropped 3 bases, with 15 bases sitting between them. The V gene's germline CDR1 is SGHRS and CDR2 YFSETQ. The CDR3 spells CASSYDSLNYEQYF. For the CDR3, the DNA is TGCGCCAGCAGTTACGACAGCCTGAACTACGAGCAGTACTTC.

This clone came up many times. The V and J genes are TRBV7-9 and TRBJ1-2; D perhaps matches TRBD1 (6 bases). V was clipped by 7 bases and J by 4 bases, with 19 bases between them. The germline V gene has CDR1 SEHNR and CDR2 FQNEAQ (reference sequence). This CDR3 spans 15 amino acids. CDR3 in amino acids: CASTWGGGAGYGYTF. CDR3 coding DNA: TGTGCCAGCACCTGGGGCGGGGGCGCCGGCTATGGCTACACCTTC.

This clone occurred a few times. The rearrangement links TRBV12-3 or TRBV12-4 to TRBJ2-1; weak D call: TRBD2 (6 bases). The length of the CDR3 is 13 residues. V was trimmed by 3 bases and J by 9 bases, leaving 12 bases between them. The DNA for the CDR3 is TGTGCCAGCAGTTTTTATAGGGGAGGTGAGCAGTTCTTC. Translated, it gives CASSFYRGGEQFF.

This clone was detected a few times. The junction does not match germline at one end; this may be a read error. V gene TRBV16 combines with J gene TRBJ1-1; maybe TRBD1 (6 bases). There are 14 residues in the CDR3. In germline, CDR1 is KGHSY, CDR2 FQNENV. The CDR3 region is CASSPTTGNTEALF. Here the CDR3 DNA reads TGTGCCAGCAGCCCCACTACAGGGAACACTGAAGCTCTCTTT.

This clone was observed at least ten times. The chain employs TRBV2 and TRBJ1-5, with 8 bases fitting TRBD1. Germline values: CDR1 SNHLY, CDR2 FYNNEI. The V and J ends lost 4 bases and 7 bases, in that order; junction bases with no gene match: 18. The CDR3 is 18 amino acids. The CDR3 region has the DNA TGTGCCAGCAGTGGACCCGCGGGACAGGTGGTCGGAGGACAGCCCCAGCATTTT. Protein sequence: CASSGPAGQVVGGQPQHF.

In its sample, this clone was seen once. The CDR3 DNA sequence: TGTGCCAGCGGGCGGGACAGAAACACCGGGGAGCTGTTTTTT. Its protein product is CASGRDRNTGELFF. The chain combines TRBV9 with TRBJ2-2; TRBD1 is a possible D gene (7 bases). The CDR3 loop spans 14 amino acids. Germline values: CDR1 SGDLS, CDR2 YYNGEE. Trimming stripped 7 bases from V and 2 bases from J, with 12 bases between. The variable domain in full, completed from reference TRBV9 and TRBJ2-2, reads DSGVTQTPKHLITATGQRVTLRCSPRSGDLSVYWYQQSLDQGLQFLIQYYNGEERAKGNILERFSAQQFPDLHSELNLSSLELGDSALYFCASGRDRNTGELFFGEGSRLTVL.

A note on this clone: This may stem from a read error, because a much larger clone lies one nucleotide away. The chain joins TRBV5-6 to TRBJ1-1; D is uncertain. The CDR3 consists of 13 residues. Germline CDR1 is SGHDT and CDR2 is YYEEEE. Written as DNA, the CDR3 is TGTGTCAGCAGCTTGCGAGGGAACACTGAAGCTTTCTTT. Its protein product is CVSSLRGNTEAFF. Drawing the rest from reference TRBV5-6 and TRBJ1-1, the complete variable domain is DAGVTQSPTHLIKTRGQQVTLRCSPKSGHDTVSWYQQALGQGPQFIFQYYEEEERQRGNFPDRFSGHQFPNYSSELNVNALLLGDSALYLCVSSLRGNTEAFFGQGTRLTVV.

The chain combines TRBV20-1 with TRBJ1-2, with a weak D call TRBD1 (5 bases). CDR3 length: 15 residues. V lost 2 bases to trimming and J lost 4 bases, with 17 bases between them. CDR1 and CDR2 (germline): DFQATT, SNEGSKA (reference sequence). This chain's CDR3 is CSARLWGGHGYGYTF. CDR3 nucleotide sequence: TGCAGTGCTAGACTATGGGGCGGACATGGCTATGGCTACACCTTC.

This clone has a count of ten or more. The chain couples TRBV20-1 to TRBJ2-6; a weak D match, TRBD2 (6 bases). Trimming cost V 1 base and J 3 bases, with 16 bases left between them. The CDR3 spans 17 residues. Germline V gene sequence: CDR1 DFQATT, CDR2 SNEGSKA (reference sequence). CDR3 DNA sequence: TGCAGTGCTAGAGGCGAAGGAGGGTTAGGTGGGGCCAACGTCCTGACTTTC. It specifies CSARGEGGLGGANVLTF.